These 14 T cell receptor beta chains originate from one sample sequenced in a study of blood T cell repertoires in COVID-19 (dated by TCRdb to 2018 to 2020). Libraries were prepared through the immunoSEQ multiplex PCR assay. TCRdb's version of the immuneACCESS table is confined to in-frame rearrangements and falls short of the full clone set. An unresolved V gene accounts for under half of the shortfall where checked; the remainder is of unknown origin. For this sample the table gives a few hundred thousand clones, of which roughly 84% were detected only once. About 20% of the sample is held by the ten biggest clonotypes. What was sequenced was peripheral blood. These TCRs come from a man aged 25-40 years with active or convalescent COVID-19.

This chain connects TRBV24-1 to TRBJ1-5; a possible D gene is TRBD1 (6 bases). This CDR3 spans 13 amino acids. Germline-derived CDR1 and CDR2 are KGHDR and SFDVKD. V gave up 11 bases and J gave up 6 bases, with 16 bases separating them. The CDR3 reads CAIFQGLSQPQHF. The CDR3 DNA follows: TGTGCCATTTTCCAGGGGCTAAGTCAGCCCCAGCATTTT.

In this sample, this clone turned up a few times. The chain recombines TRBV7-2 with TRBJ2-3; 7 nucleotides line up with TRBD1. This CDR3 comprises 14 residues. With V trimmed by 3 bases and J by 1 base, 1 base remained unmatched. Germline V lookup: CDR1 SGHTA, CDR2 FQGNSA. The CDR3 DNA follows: TGTGCCAGCAGCTTCGACAGGGGCACAGATACGCAGTATTTT. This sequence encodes CASSFDRGTDTQYF.

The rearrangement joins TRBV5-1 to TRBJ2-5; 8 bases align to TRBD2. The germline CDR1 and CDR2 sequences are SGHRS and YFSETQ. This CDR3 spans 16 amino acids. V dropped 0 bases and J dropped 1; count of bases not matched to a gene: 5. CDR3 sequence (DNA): TGCGCCAGCAGCTTGGCGGCGGGGGGCGGCCAAGAGACCCAGTACTTC. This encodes CASSLAAGGGQETQYF.

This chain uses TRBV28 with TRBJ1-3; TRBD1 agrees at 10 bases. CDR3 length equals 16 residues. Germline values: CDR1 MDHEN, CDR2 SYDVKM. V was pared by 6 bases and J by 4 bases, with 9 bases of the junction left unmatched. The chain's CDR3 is CASSPHGTGEGNTIYF. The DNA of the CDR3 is TGTGCCAGCAGCCCACATGGGACAGGGGAAGGAAACACCATATATTTT.

As DNA, the CDR3 is TGCGCCAGCAGCCAAGATAGAGTGAAGACAGTCTATGGCTACACCTTC. It translates to CASSQDRVKTVYGYTF. This sequence joins TRBV4-1 and TRBJ1-2; D may be TRBD1 (5 bases). Germline V gives CDR1 MGHRA, CDR2 YSYEKL. The V gene lost 0 bases and the J gene lost 4 bases, with 15 bases spanning the gap. CDR3 size: 16 residues.

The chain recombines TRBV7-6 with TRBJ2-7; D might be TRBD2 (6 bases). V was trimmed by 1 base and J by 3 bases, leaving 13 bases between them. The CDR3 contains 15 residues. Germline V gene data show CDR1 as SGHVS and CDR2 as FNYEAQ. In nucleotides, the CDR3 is TGTGCCAGCAGCTTAGTCATTGGGGGGATCTACGAGCAGTACTTC. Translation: CASSLVIGGIYEQYF.

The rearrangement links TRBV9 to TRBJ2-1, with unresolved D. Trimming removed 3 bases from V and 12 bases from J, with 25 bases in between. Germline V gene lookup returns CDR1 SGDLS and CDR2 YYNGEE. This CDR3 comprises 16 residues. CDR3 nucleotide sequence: TGTGCCAGCAGCGCCTCGAATAAGGTTGGAGCGTTAGGGCAGTTCTTC. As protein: CASSASNKVGALGQFF.

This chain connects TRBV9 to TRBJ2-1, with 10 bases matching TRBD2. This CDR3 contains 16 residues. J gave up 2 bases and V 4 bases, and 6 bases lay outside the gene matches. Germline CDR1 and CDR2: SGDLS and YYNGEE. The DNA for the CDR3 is TGTGCCAGCAGCCCATTAGCGGGAGGCCCCTACAATGAGCAGTTCTTC. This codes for CASSPLAGGPYNEQFF.

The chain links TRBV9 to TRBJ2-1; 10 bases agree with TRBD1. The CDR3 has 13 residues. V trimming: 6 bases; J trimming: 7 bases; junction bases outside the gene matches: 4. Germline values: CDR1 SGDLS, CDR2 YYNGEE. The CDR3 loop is CASTPDRGNEQFF. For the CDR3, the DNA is TGTGCCAGCACCCCGGACAGGGGGAATGAGCAGTTCTTC.

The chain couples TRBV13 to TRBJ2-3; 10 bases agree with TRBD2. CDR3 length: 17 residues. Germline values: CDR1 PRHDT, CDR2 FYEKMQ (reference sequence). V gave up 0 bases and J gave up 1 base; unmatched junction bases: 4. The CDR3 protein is CASSLGTSGSRTDTQYF. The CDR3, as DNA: TGTGCCAGCAGCTTAGGGACTAGCGGGTCACGCACAGATACGCAGTATTTT. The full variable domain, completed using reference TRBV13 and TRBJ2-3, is AAGVIQSPRHLIKEKRETATLKCYPIPRHDTVYWYQQGPGQDPQFLISFYEKMQSDKGSIPDRFSAQQFSDYHSELNMSSLELGDSALYFCASSLGTSGSRTDTQYFGPGTRLTVL.

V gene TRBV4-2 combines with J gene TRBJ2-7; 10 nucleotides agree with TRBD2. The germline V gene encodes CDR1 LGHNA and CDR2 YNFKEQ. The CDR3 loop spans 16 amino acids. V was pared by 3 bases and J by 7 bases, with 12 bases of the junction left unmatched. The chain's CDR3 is CASSQEAGGPGREQYF. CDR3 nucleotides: TGTGCCAGCAGCCAGGAAGCGGGAGGGCCCGGAAGAGAGCAGTACTTC.

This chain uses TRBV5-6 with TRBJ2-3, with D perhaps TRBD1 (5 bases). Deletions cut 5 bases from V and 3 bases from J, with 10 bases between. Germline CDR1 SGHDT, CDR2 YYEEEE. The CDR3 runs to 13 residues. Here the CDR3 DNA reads TGTGCCAGCAGTTACCGACAGACAGATACGCAGTATTTT. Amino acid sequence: CASSYRQTDTQYF.

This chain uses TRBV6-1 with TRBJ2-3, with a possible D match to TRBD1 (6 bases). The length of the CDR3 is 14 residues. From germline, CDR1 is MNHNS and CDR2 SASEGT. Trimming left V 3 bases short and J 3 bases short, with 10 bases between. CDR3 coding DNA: TGTGCCAGCAGTGAGAGGACAGAAACAGATACGCAGTATTTT. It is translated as CASSERTETDTQYF.

The CDR3 DNA reads TGCGCCAGCAGCCAAGACCGTTATAATTCACCCCTCCACTTT. Encoded protein: CASSQDRYNSPLHF. The chain employs TRBV4-1 and TRBJ1-6, with D unclear. Per the germline V gene, CDR1 is MGHRA and CDR2 is YSYEKL. This CDR3 spans 14 amino acids. V was trimmed by 0 bases and J by 4 bases, leaving 4 bases between them.